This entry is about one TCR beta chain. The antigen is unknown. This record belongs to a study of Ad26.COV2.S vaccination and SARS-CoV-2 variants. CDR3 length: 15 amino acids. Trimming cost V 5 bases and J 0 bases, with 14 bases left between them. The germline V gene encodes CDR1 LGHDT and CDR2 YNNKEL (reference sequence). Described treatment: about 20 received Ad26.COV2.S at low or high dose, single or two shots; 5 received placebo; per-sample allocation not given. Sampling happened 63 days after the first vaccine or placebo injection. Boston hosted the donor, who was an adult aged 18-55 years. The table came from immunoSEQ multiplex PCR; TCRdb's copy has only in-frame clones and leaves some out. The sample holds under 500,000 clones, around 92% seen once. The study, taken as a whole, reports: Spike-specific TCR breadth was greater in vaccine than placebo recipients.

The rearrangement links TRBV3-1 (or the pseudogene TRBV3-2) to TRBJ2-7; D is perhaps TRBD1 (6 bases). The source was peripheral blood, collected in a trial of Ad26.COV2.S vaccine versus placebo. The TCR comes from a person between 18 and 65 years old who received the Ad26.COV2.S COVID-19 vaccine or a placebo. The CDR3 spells CASSFETRGSYEQYF. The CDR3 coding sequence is TGTGCCAGCAGCTTTGAAACCAGGGGCTCCTACGAGCAGTACTTC.